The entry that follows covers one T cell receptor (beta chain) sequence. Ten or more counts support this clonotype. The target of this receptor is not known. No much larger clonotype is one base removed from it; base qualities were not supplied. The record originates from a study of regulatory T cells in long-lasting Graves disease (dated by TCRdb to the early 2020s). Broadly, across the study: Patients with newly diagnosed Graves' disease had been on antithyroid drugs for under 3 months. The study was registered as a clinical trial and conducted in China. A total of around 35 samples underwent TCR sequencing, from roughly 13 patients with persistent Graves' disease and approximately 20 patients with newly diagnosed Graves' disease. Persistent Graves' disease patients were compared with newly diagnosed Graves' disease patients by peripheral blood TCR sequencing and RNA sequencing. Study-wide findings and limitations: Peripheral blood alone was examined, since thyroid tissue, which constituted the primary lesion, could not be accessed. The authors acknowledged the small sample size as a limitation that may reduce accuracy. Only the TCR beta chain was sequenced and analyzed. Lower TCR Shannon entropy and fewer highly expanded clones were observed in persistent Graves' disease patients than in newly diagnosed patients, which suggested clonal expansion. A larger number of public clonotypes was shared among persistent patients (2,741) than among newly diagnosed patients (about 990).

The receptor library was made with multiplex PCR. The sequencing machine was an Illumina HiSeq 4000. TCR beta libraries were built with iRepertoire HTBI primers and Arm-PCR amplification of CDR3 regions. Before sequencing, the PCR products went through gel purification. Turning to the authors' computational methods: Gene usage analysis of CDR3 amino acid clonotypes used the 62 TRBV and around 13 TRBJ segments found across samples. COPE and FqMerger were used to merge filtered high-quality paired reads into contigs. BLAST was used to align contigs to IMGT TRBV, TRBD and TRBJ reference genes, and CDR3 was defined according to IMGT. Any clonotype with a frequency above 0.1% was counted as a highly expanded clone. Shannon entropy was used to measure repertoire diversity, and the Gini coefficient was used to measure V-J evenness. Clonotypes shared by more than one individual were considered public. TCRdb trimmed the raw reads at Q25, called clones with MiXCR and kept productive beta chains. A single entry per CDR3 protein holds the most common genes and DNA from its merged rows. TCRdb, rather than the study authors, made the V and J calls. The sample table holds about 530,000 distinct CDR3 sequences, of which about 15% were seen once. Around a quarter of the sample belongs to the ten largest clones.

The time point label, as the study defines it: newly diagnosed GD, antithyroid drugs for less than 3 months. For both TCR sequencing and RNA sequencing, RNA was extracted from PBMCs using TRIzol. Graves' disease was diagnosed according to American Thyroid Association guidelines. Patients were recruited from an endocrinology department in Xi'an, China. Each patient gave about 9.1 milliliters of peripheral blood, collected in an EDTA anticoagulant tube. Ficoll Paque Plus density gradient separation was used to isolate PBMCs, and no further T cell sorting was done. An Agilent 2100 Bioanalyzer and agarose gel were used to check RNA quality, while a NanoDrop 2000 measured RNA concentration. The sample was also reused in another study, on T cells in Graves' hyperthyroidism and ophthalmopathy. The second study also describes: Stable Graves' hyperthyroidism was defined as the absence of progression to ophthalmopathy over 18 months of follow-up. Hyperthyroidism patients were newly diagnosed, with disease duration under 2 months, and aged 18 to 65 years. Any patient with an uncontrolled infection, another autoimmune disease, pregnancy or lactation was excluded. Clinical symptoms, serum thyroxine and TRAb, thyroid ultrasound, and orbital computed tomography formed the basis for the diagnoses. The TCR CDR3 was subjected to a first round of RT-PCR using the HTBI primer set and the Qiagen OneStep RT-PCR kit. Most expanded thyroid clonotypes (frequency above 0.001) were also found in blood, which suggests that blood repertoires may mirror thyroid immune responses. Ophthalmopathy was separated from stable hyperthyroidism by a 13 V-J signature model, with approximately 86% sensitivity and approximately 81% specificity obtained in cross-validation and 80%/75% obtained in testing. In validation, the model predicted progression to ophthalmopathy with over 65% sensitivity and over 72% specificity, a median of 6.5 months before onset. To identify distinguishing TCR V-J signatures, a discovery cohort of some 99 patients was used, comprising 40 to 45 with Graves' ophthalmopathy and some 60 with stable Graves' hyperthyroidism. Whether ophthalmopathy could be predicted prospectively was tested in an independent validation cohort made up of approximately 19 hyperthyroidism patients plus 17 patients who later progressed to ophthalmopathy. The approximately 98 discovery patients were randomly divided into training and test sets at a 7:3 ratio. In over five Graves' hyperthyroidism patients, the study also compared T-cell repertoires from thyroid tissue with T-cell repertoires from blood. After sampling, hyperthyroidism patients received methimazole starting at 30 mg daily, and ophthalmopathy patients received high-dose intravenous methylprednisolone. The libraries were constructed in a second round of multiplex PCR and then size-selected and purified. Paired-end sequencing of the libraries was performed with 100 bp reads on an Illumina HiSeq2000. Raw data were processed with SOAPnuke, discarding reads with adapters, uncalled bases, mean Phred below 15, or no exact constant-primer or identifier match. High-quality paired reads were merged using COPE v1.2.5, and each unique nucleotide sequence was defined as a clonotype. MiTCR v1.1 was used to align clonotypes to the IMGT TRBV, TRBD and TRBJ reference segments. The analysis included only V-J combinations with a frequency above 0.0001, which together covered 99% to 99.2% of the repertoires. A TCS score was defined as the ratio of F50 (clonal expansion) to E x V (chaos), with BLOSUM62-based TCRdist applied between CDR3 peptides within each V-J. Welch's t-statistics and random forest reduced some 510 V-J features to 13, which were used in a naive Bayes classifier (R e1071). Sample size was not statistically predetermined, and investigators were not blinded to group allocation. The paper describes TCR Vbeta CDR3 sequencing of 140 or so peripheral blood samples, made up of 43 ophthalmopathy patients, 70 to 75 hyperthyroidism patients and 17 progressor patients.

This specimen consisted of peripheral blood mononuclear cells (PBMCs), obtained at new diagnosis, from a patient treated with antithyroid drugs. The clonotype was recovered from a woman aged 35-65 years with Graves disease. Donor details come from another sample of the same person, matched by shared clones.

The DNA is as follows: TGTGCCAGCAGCGCGCCGGGACAATACTATGGCTACACCTTC. Translated, this is CASSAPGQYYGYTF. The rearranged segments are TRBV11-2 and TRBJ1-2; the D gene is perhaps TRBD1, on 6 matching bases. V drops 5 bases and J drops 3 bases, leaving 13 bases in between. CDR1 and CDR2 are read off the germline V gene as SGHAT and FQNNGV. The CDR3 holds 14 amino acids from the cysteine to the phenylalanine. Only the CDR3 region is kept as DNA, spanning 42 bases read in frame from base 1.